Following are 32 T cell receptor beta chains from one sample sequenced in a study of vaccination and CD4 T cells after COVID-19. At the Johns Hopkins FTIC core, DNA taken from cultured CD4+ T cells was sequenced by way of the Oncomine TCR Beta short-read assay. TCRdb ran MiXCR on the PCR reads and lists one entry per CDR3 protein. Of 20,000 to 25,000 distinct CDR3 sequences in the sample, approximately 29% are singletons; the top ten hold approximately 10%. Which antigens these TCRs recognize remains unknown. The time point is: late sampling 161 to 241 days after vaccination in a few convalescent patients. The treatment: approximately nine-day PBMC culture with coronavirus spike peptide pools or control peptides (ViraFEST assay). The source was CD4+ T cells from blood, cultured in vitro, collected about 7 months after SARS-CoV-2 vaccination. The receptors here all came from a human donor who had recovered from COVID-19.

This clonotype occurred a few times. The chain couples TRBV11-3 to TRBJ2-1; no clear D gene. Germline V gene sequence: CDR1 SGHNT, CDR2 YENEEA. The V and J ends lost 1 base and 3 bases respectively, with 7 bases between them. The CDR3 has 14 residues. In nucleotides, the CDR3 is TGTGCCAGCAGCTTAGCGTTGGTCTACAATGAGCAGTTCTTC. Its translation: CASSLALVYNEQFF.

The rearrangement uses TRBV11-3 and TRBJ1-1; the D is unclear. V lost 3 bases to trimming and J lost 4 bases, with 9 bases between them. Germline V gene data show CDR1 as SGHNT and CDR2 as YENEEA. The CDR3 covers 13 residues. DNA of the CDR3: TGTGCCAGCAGCTTTACGGCCAGCACTGAAGCTTTCTTT. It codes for CASSFTASTEAFF.

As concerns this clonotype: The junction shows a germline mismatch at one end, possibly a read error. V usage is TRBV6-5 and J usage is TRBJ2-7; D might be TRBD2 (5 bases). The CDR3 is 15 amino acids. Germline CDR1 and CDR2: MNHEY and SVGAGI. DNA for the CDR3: TGTGCCAGCGGTTACTCCGGACTGTCGCGGTACGAGCAGTACTTC. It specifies CASGYSGLSRYEQYF.

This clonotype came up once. The chain's CDR3 is CASSSIAGWGSYEQYF. CDR3 nucleotides: TGTGCCAGCAGCTCAATCGCTGGTTGGGGCTCCTACGAGCAGTACTTC. V gene TRBV11-2 combines with J gene TRBJ2-7, with D hard to call. Germline V gene data show CDR1 as SGHAT and CDR2 as FQNNGV. This CDR3 contains 16 residues. Between the trimmed V and J ends, which lost 4 bases and 0 bases, there was a span of 16 bases.

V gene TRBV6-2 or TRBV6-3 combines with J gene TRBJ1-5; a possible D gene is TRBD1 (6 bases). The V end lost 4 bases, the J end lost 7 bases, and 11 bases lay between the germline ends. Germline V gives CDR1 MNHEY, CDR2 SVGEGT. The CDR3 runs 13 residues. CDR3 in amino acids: CASSSDRRQPQHF. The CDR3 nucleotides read TGTGCCAGCAGTTCAGACAGGCGACAGCCCCAGCATTTT.

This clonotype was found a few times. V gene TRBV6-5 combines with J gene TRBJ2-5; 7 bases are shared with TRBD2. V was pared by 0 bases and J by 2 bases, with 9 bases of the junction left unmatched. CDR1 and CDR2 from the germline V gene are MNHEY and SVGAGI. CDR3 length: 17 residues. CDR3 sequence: CASSYSGGRGFQETQYF. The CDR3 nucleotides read TGTGCCAGCAGTTACTCGGGGGGGAGAGGTTTTCAAGAGACCCAGTACTTC.

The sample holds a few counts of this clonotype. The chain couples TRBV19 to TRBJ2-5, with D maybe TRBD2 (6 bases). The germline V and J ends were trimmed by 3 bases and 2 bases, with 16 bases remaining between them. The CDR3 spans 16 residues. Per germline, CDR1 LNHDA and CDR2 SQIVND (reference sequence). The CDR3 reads CASSIWGVSNQETQYF. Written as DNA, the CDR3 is TGTGCCAGTAGTATCTGGGGGGTTTCCAATCAAGAGACCCAGTACTTC. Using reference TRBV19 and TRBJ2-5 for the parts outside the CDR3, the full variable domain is DGGITQSPKYLFRKEGQNVTLSCEQNLNHDAMYWYRQDPGQGLRLIYYSQIVNDFQKGDIAEGYSVSREKKESFPLTVTSAQKNPTAFYLCASSIWGVSNQETQYFGPGTRLLVL.

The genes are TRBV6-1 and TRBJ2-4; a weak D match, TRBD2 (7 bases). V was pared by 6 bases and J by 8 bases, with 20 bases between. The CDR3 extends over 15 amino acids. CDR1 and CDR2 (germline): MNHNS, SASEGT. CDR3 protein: CASSPLFGGADIQYF. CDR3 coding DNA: TGTGCCAGCAGCCCCCTTTTTGGGGGGGCAGACATTCAGTACTTC.

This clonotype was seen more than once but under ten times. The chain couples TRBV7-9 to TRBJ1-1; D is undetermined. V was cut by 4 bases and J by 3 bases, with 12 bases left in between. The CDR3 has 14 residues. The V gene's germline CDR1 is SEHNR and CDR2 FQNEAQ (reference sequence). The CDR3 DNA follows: TGTGCCAGCAGCTCAGACCCGGGCTACACTGAAGCTTTCTTT. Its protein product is CASSSDPGYTEAFF. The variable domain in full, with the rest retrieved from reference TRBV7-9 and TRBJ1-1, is DTGVSQNPRHKITKRGQNVTFRCDPISEHNRLYWYRQTLGQGPEFLTYFQNEAQLEKSRLLSDRFSAERPKGSFSTLEIQRTEQGDSAMYLCASSSDPGYTEAFFGQGTRLTVV.

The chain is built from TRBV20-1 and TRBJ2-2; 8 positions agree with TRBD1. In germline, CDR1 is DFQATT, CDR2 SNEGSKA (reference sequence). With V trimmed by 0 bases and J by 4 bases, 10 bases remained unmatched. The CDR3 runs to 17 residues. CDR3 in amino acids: CSARDSDRTGTTGELFF. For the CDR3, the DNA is TGCAGTGCTAGAGATTCGGATAGGACAGGGACCACCGGGGAGCTGTTTTTT.

CDR3 DNA: TGCGCCAGCAGCCAGGGACTAGCACAAGAGACCCAGTACTTC. Its translation: CASSQGLAQETQYF. The chain is built from TRBV4-1 and TRBJ2-5; TRBD2 aligns across 9 bases. Per germline, CDR1 MGHRA and CDR2 YSYEKL. The CDR3 is 14 residues long. With V trimmed by 3 bases and J by 2 bases, 1 base remained unmatched.

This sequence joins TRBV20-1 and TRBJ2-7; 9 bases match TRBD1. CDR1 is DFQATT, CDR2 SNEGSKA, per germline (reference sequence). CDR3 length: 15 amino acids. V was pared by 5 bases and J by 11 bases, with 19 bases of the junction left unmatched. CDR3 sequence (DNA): TGCAGTGCTCTCACCTCCGGGACAGGGTTCGAAAAGGAGTACTTC. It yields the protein CSALTSGTGFEKEYF.

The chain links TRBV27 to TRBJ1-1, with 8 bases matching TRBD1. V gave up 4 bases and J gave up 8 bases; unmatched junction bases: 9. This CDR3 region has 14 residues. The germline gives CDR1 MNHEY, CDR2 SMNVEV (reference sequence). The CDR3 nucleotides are TGTGCCAGCAGTTCGCCCGGGACAGGTTCCGAAGCTTTCTTT. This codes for CASSSPGTGSEAFF.

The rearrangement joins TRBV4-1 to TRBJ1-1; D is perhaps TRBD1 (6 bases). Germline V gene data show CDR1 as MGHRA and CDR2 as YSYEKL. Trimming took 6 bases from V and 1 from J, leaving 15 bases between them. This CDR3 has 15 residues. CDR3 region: CASRPTGSANTEAFF. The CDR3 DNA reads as TGCGCCAGCAGACCCACAGGGAGCGCGAACACTGAAGCTTTCTTT.

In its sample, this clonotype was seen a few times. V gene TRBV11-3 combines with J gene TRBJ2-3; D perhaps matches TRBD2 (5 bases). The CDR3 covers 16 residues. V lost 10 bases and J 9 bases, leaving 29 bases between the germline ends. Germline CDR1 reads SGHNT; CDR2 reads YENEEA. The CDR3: CATSQAGGELLGTQYF. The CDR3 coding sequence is TGTGCCACCTCGCAGGCGGGTGGGGAGCTCTTGGGCACGCAGTATTTT.

CDR3 amino acids: CASSFKWGQETQYF. The CDR3 nucleotides read TGTGCCAGCAGTTTCAAGTGGGGTCAAGAGACCCAGTACTTC. The J gene is TRBJ2-5, the V gene TRBV27; no reliable D call. The CDR3 has 14 residues. CDR1 is MNHEY and CDR2 is SMNVEV in the germline V gene (reference sequence). V was pared by 3 bases and J by 2 bases, with 10 bases between.

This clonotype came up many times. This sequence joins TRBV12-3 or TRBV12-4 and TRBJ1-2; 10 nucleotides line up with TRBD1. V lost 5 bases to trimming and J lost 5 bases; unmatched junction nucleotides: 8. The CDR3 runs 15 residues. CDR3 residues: CASSLRTGGDYGYTF. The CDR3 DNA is TGTGCCAGCAGTCTACGGACAGGGGGTGATTATGGCTACACCTTC.

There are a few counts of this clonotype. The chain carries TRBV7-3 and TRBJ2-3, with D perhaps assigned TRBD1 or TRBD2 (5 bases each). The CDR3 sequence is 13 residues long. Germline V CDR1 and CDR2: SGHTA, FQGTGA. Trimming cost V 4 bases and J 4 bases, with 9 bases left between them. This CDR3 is CASSSKGPDTQYF. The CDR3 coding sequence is TGTGCCAGCAGCTCAAAGGGACCAGATACGCAGTATTTT.

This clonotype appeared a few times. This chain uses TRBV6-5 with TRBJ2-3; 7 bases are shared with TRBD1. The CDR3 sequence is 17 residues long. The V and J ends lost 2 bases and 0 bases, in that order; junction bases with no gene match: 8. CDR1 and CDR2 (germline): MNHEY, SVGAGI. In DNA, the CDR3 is TGTGCCAGCAGTTACACCCCCCGACAGGGTAGCACAGATACGCAGTATTTT. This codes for CASSYTPRQGSTDTQYF.

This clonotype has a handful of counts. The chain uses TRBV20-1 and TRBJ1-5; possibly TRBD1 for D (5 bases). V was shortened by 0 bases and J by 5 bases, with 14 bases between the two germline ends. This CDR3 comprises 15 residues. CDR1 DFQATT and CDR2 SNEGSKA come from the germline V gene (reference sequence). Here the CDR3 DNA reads TGCAGTGCTAGAGAGGGGTCTAAGGGGCATCAGCCCCAGCATTTT. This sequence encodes CSAREGSKGHQPQHF.

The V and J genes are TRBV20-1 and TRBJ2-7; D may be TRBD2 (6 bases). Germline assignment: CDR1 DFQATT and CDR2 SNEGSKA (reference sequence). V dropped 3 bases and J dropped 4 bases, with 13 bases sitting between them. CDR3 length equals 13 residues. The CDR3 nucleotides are TGCAGTGCTAGGTGGGCTAGCGCGTACGAGCAGTACTTC. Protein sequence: CSARWASAYEQYF.

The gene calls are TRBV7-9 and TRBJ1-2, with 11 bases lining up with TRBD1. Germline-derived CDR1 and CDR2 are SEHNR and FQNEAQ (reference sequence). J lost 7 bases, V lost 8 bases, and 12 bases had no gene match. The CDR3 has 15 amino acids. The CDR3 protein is CASRHRGQGGSGYTF. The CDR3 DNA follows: TGTGCCAGCCGCCATCGGGGACAGGGGGGCAGTGGCTACACCTTC.

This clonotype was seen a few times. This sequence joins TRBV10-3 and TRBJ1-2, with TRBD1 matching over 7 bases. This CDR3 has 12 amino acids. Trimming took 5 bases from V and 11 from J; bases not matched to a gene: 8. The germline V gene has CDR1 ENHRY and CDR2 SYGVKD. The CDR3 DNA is TGTGCCATCAGTTATACAGGGGAGGAGTACACCTTC. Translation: CAISYTGEEYTF.

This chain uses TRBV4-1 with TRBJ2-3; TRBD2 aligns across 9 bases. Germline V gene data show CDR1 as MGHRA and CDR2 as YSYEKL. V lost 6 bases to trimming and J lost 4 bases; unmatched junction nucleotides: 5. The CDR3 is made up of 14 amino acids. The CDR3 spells CASRIAGDSDTQYF. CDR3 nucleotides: TGCGCCAGCAGAATAGCGGGAGATTCAGATACGCAGTATTTT.

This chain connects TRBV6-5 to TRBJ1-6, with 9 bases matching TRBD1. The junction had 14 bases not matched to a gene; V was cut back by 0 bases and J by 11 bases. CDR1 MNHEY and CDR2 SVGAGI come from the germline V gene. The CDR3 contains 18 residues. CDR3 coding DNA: TGTGCCAGCAGTTACTCGGGGACAGGGCTCCGTAGTAGGACACCCCTCCACTTT. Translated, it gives CASSYSGTGLRSRTPLHF.

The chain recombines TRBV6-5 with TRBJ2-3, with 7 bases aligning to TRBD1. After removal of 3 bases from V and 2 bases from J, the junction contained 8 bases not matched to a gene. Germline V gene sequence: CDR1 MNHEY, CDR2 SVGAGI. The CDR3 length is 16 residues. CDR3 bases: TGTGCCAGCAGTTATTCCCGGGACAGCTACACAGATACGCAGTATTTT. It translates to CASSYSRDSYTDTQYF.

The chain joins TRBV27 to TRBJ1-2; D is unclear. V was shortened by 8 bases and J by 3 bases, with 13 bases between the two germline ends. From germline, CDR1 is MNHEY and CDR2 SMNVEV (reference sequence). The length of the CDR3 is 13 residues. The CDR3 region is CASRVSRDYGYTF. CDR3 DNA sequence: TGTGCCAGCCGAGTCTCCCGGGACTATGGCTACACCTTC.

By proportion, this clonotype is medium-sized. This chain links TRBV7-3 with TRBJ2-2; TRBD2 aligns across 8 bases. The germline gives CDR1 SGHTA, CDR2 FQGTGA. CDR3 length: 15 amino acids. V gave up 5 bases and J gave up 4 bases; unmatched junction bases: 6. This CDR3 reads CASSTSGTSTGELFF. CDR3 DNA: TGTGCCAGCAGCACATCCGGGACTAGCACCGGGGAGCTGTTTTTT.

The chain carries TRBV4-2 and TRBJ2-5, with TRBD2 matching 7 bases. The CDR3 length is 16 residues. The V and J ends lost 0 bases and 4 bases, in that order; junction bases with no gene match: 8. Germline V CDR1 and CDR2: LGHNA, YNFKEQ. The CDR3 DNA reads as TGTGCCAGCAGCCAAGATGGAAGCGGGATGGGAGAGACCCAGTACTTC. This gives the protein CASSQDGSGMGETQYF.

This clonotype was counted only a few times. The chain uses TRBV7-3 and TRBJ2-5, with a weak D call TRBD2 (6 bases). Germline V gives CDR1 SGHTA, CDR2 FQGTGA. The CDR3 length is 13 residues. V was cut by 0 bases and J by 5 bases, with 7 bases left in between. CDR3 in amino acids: CASSLTLAETQYF. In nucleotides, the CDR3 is TGTGCCAGCAGCTTAACTCTAGCGGAGACCCAGTACTTC.

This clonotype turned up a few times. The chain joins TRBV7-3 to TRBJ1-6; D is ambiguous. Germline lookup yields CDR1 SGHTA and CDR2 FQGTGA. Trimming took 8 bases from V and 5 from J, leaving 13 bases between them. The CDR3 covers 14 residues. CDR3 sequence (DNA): TGTGCCAGCTCATCTTCGGGGAATAATTCACCCCTCCACTTT. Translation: CASSSSGNNSPLHF.

CDR3 nucleotide sequence: TGTGCCAGCAGCCACTACCCGACAGGGTTATTCCATGAGCAGTTCTTC. This gives the protein CASSHYPTGLFHEQFF. This chain links TRBV7-3 with TRBJ2-1; 7 bases match TRBD1. Trimming cost V 5 bases and J 8 bases; bases outside gene matches: 15. The CDR3 length is 16 residues. In germline, CDR1 is SGHTA, CDR2 FQGTGA.